This entry lists 26 T cell receptor beta chains sequenced from one sample in a study of control samples from healthy donors and cancer patients. Sequencing used immunoSEQ multiplex PCR; TCRdb keeps in-frame clones, though not all of them. The sample has 100,000 or so clones; 82% are singletons. Sequenced: blood. Every receptor here comes from a woman aged 60-70 years in good health.

The chain carries TRBV10-1 and TRBJ2-1; 10 bases are shared with TRBD2. Germline V gene sequence: CDR1 WNHNN, CDR2 SYGVQD (reference sequence). The CDR3 sequence is 20 residues long. The ends lost 1 base at V and 3 bases at J; junction bases unmatched: 15. The CDR3 sequence: CASSEFSGGYRGPLYNEQFF. Here the CDR3 DNA reads TGCGCCAGCAGTGAGTTTAGCGGGGGGTACCGAGGGCCCCTCTACAATGAGCAGTTCTTC.

The V gene is TRBV11-2, the J gene TRBJ2-2; unclear D gene. CDR1 and CDR2 from the germline V gene are SGHAT and FQNNGV. This CDR3 has 16 amino acids. With 3 bases removed from V and 0 bases from J, the gap between germline ends came to 11 bases. The CDR3 loop is CASSFGWEPNTGELFF. CDR3 in DNA: TGTGCCAGCAGCTTTGGGTGGGAACCGAACACCGGGGAGCTGTTTTTT.

The chain combines TRBV24-1 with TRBJ1-5; D possibly corresponds to TRBD1 (5 bases). Deletions cut 9 bases from V and 8 bases from J, with 10 bases between. CDR1 is KGHDR and CDR2 is SFDVKD in the germline V gene. The CDR3 covers 11 residues. CDR3 nucleotides: TGTGCCACCGCCCTCAGGGAGCCCCAGCATTTT. It encodes CATALREPQHF.

The rearrangement links TRBV12-2 to TRBJ2-3; the listed D gene, TRBD2, was not tested against the DNA. TRBV12-2 is annotated as a pseudogene. The CDR3 length is 20 residues. CDR3 bases: TGTGCAAGTCGCTTAGTAACCGGGACTAGCGGGAGGGCGTCAGCAGATACGCAGTATTTT. Its protein product is CASRLVTGTSGRASADTQYF.

The chain joins TRBV14 to TRBJ1-2, with D tentatively TRBD1 (6 bases). V lost 4 bases and J 2 bases, leaving 17 bases between the germline ends. This CDR3 is built from 16 residues. The germline gives CDR1 SGHDN, CDR2 FVKESK. CDR3 in amino acids: CASSPGTSGGNYGYTF. The CDR3 nucleotides read TGTGCCAGCAGCCCTGGGACCTCTGGGGGCAACTATGGCTACACCTTC.

The V call is TRBV7-6, the J call TRBJ2-3, with TRBD1 matching 9 bases. Unmatched junction bases numbered 12, after V lost 7 bases and J lost 7 bases. This CDR3 has 15 amino acids. Germline V gene lookup returns CDR1 SGHVS and CDR2 FNYEAQ. The CDR3 loop reads CASTQGPGQGNTQYF. CDR3 DNA sequence: TGTGCCAGCACCCAGGGTCCCGGACAGGGGAATACGCAGTATTTT.

The V call is TRBV18, the J call TRBJ1-3, with 10 positions matching TRBD1. The V gene end was trimmed by 3 bases and the J gene end by 0 bases; junction bases not matched to a gene: 2. CDR1 KGHSH and CDR2 LQKENI come from the germline V gene. The CDR3 is 16 amino acids. The CDR3 loop reads CASSPGTGVSGNTIYF. The CDR3 region has the DNA TGTGCCAGCTCACCCGGGACAGGGGTCTCTGGAAACACCATATATTTT.

Comments on this clone: A read error may account for a junction end that differs from germline. The gene calls are TRBV20-1 and TRBJ1-5; no clear D. The CDR3 runs to 10 residues. In germline, CDR1 is DFQATT, CDR2 SNEGSKA (reference sequence). In DNA, the CDR3 is TGCAGTGCTGGAGATCAGCCCCAGCATTTT. Translating it yields CSAGDQPQHF.

This clone was detected only once. The V gene is TRBV7-2, the J gene TRBJ2-4; the D is unclear. CDR3 length: 17 residues. Between the trimmed V and J ends, which lost 1 base and 0 bases, there was a span of 13 bases. From germline, CDR1 is SGHTA and CDR2 FQGNSA. This CDR3 is CASSLVSGYLAKNIQYF. The CDR3 nucleotides read TGTGCCAGCAGCTTAGTATCCGGATATCTAGCCAAAAACATTCAGTACTTC.

This clone has just one count. The chain has TRBV27 and TRBJ2-3; TRBD1 matches at 10 bases. Germline CDR1 MNHEY, CDR2 SMNVEV (reference sequence). The CDR3 runs to 14 residues. V shed 5 bases, J shed 5 bases, and the junction held 4 bases outside the gene matches. The CDR3 sequence: CASSPGTGEDTQYF. The CDR3 coding sequence is TGTGCCAGCAGTCCCGGGACAGGGGAAGATACGCAGTATTTT.

V gene TRBV12-3 or TRBV12-4 combines with J gene TRBJ2-5; 9 bases fit TRBD1. The ends lost 6 bases at V and 5 bases at J; junction bases unmatched: 4. The CDR3 has 13 residues. DNA of the CDR3: TGTGCCAGCAGCCTCGGGACAGGGGAGACCCAGTACTTC. Translating it yields CASSLGTGETQYF.

The gene calls are TRBV4-1 and TRBJ1-4; D may be TRBD1 (6 bases). V lost 1 base, J lost 0 bases, and 15 bases lay in between. The germline V gene encodes CDR1 MGHRA and CDR2 YSYEKL. The CDR3 has 18 residues. As DNA, the CDR3 is TGCGCCAGCAGCCAAGTCCAGGGGAATGGGGCAACTAATGAAAAACTGTTTTTT. Translated: CASSQVQGNGATNEKLFF.

The V call is TRBV11-3, the J call TRBJ2-1, with TRBD2 matching over 11 bases. The J segment lost 5 bases and the V segment lost 4 bases, leaving 1 base of the junction unmatched. This CDR3 has 14 residues. CDR1 and CDR2 from the germline V gene are SGHNT and YENEEA. CDR3 loop: CASSSGLADNEQFF. The CDR3 bases are TGTGCCAGCAGCTCGGGACTAGCGGACAATGAGCAGTTCTTC.

This rearrangement joins TRBV9 to TRBJ2-1, with D unresolved. V lost 0 bases, J lost 5 bases, and 15 bases lay in between. Germline values: CDR1 SGDLS, CDR2 YYNGEE. The CDR3 contains 16 residues. Written as DNA, the CDR3 is TGTGCCAGCAGCGTAGCTGACTCGTTCCCTCACAATGAGCAGTTCTTC. Its protein product is CASSVADSFPHNEQFF.

V is TRBV25-1 and J is TRBJ1-2, with D unresolved. The CDR3 is made up of 15 amino acids. V gave up 3 bases and J gave up 4 bases, with 15 bases separating them. CDR1 MGHDK and CDR2 SYGVNS come from the germline V gene. For the CDR3, the DNA is TGTGCCAGCAGTGACCCCTCCCTGGATAGCTATGGCTACACCTTC. Protein product: CASSDPSLDSYGYTF.

The rearrangement uses TRBV19 and TRBJ2-7; 7 bases agree with TRBD2. The CDR3 is made up of 16 amino acids. The V gene end was trimmed by 3 bases and the J gene end by 3 bases; junction bases not matched to a gene: 11. Germline V gene lookup returns CDR1 LNHDA and CDR2 SQIVND (reference sequence). The CDR3 is CASSIPRGVAGYEQYF. CDR3 coding DNA: TGTGCCAGTAGTATCCCTCGGGGGGTAGCCGGCTACGAGCAGTACTTC.

The V and J genes are TRBV10-3 and TRBJ1-2; D gene ambiguous. Germline values: CDR1 ENHRY, CDR2 SYGVKD. Trimming cost V 5 bases and J 4 bases, with 14 bases left between them. CDR3 length: 14 residues. The DNA for the CDR3 is TGTGCCATCAGTCTGGAGGAGGGTATCTATGGCTACACCTTC. Translating it yields CAISLEEGIYGYTF.

V is TRBV18 and J is TRBJ2-1; 11 nucleotides align to TRBD2. The trim removed 6 bases at V and 4 bases at J, leaving 2 bases unmatched. The CDR3 covers 14 residues. Germline V gene lookup returns CDR1 KGHSH and CDR2 LQKENI. The CDR3 spells CASSGTSGYNEQFF. Here the CDR3 DNA reads TGTGCCAGCTCCGGGACTAGCGGTTACAATGAGCAGTTCTTC.

The chain couples TRBV7-9 to TRBJ2-1; either TRBD1 or TRBD2 may supply D (5 bases each). The V gene's germline CDR1 is SEHNR and CDR2 FQNEAQ (reference sequence). The CDR3 sequence is 17 residues long. The germline V and J ends were trimmed by 0 bases and 6 bases, with 18 bases remaining between them. CDR3 DNA sequence: TGTGCCAGCAGCTTAGCGGCCGGGACGCTTTCCCCCAATGAGCAGTTCTTC. Translation gives CASSLAAGTLSPNEQFF. Full variable domain (outside the CDR3, taken from reference TRBV7-9 and TRBJ2-1): DTGVSQNPRHKITKRGQNVTFRCDPISEHNRLYWYRQTLGQGPEFLTYFQNEAQLEKSRLLSDRFSAERPKGSFSTLEIQRTEQGDSAMYLCASSLAAGTLSPNEQFFGPGTRLTVL.

This rearrangement joins TRBV19 to TRBJ2-2, with D possibly TRBD1 on 6 matching bases. The CDR3 spans 16 residues. In germline, CDR1 is LNHDA, CDR2 SQIVND (reference sequence). Between the trimmed V and J ends, which lost 3 bases and 2 bases, there was a span of 13 bases. DNA for the CDR3: TGTGCCAGTAGTATCGGCAGGGGAATCAACACCGGGGAGCTGTTTTTT. This translates into CASSIGRGINTGELFF. The variable domain in full, completed from reference TRBV19 and TRBJ2-2, reads DGGITQSPKYLFRKEGQNVTLSCEQNLNHDAMYWYRQDPGQGLRLIYYSQIVNDFQKGDIAEGYSVSREKKESFPLTVTSAQKNPTAFYLCASSIGRGINTGELFFGEGSRLTVL.

The rearrangement uses TRBV10-3 and TRBJ1-1; D perhaps matches TRBD1 (6 bases). Germline V gives CDR1 ENHRY, CDR2 SYGVKD. V dropped 0 bases and J dropped 4 bases, with 12 bases sitting between them. The CDR3 is 15 residues long. This CDR3 is CAISESGGRSTEAFF. The CDR3 coding sequence is TGTGCCATCAGTGAGTCTGGGGGGCGAAGCACTGAAGCTTTCTTT.

This clone was observed a single time. This sequence joins TRBV27 and TRBJ2-2, with 10 nucleotides matching TRBD2. Looked up from germline, CDR1 is MNHEY and CDR2 is SMNVEV (reference sequence). This CDR3 contains 19 residues. The trim removed 0 bases at V and 4 bases at J, leaving 11 bases unmatched. The CDR3 reads CASSLSGGFSGRSTGELFF. The CDR3 DNA sequence: TGTGCCAGCAGTTTATCGGGGGGTTTTAGCGGGAGGAGCACCGGGGAGCTGTTTTTT.

This clone has a single count. This chain joins TRBV19 and TRBJ1-5, with D possibly TRBD1 on 6 matching bases. Germline CDR1 and CDR2: LNHDA and SQIVND (reference sequence). V was trimmed by 2 bases and J by 1 base, leaving 9 bases between them. The CDR3 has 15 residues. For the CDR3, the DNA is TGTGCCAGTAGTATATTACAGGGCAGCAATCAGCCCCAGCATTTT. This gives the protein CASSILQGSNQPQHF.

The J gene is TRBJ2-3, the V gene TRBV13; no clear D. This CDR3 is 12 amino acids long. The V end lost 5 bases, the J end lost 3 bases, and 6 bases lay between the germline ends. In germline, CDR1 is PRHDT, CDR2 FYEKMQ (reference sequence). CDR3 protein: CASSPGTDTQYF. The CDR3 coding sequence is TGTGCCAGCAGCCCCGGTACAGATACGCAGTATTTT.

The chain joins TRBV7-2 to TRBJ2-3; 8 positions match TRBD2. The trim removed 1 base at V and 4 bases at J, leaving 7 bases unmatched. The CDR3 is 16 residues long. Germline values: CDR1 SGHTA, CDR2 FQGNSA. The CDR3 sequence is CASSLVAGGFADTQYF. The CDR3 DNA follows: TGTGCCAGCAGCTTAGTCGCGGGGGGCTTCGCAGATACGCAGTATTTT.

This sequence joins TRBV9 and TRBJ2-1; D is perhaps TRBD2 (5 bases). Between the trimmed V and J ends, which lost 2 bases and 9 bases, there was a span of 6 bases. The CDR3 covers 11 residues. From germline, CDR1 is SGDLS and CDR2 YYNGEE. CDR3 DNA: TGTGCCAGCAGCGTTGGAGGTGAGCAGTTCTTC. Amino acids: CASSVGGEQFF. Drawing the rest from reference TRBV9 and TRBJ2-1, the complete variable domain is DSGVTQTPKHLITATGQRVTLRCSPRSGDLSVYWYQQSLDQGLQFLIQYYNGEERAKGNILERFSAQQFPDLHSELNLSSLELGDSALYFCASSVGGEQFFGPGTRLTVL.